One and the same sample provided the 5 T cell receptor beta chains below, sequenced in a study of cytomegalovirus exposure and HLA in healthy donors. PCR employed 60 Vbeta and 13 Jbeta primers. TCRdb's table, derived via immunoSEQ multiplex PCR, lists solely in-frame clones and lacks some. The table includes about 160,000 clones, over 80% detected once. Material for sequencing was PBMCs. Receptor source: a girl aged 5-17 years in good health and CMV-seropositive.

J is TRBJ1-2 and V is TRBV5-1; a weak D match, TRBD1 (5 bases). The CDR3 consists of 15 residues. V shed 0 bases and J shed 3 bases, with 12 bases lying between them. Germline lookup yields CDR1 SGHRS and CDR2 YFSETQ. The CDR3 DNA reads TGCGCCAGCAGCTTGGAGTCGGCGGGGCACTATGGCTACACCTTC. Translated: CASSLESAGHYGYTF. The full variable domain, with the rest looked up from reference TRBV5-1 and TRBJ1-2, is KAGVTQTPRYLIKTRGQQVTLSCSPISGHRSVSWYQQTPGQGLQFLFEYFSETQRNKGNFPGRFSGRQFSNSRSEMNVSTLELGDSALYLCASSLESAGHYGYTFGSGTRLTVV.

The chain combines TRBV9 with TRBJ2-1; 8 nucleotides match TRBD2. The CDR3 covers 14 residues. The J segment lost 7 bases and the V segment lost 0 bases, leaving 3 bases of the junction unmatched. Germline loops: CDR1 SGDLS, CDR2 YYNGEE. The CDR3 DNA is TGTGCCAGCAGCGTAGACGGGGGGGCAAATGAGCAGTTCTTC. Translation gives CASSVDGGANEQFF.

V gene TRBV5-1 combines with J gene TRBJ1-4; 7 bases map to TRBD1. With 3 bases clipped from V and 0 bases from J, the junction kept 5 bases outside the gene matches. The CDR3 contains 16 residues. CDR1 and CDR2 from the germline V gene are SGHRS and YFSETQ. CDR3 loop: CASSWGGQATNEKLFF. The CDR3 nucleotides read TGCGCCAGCAGCTGGGGCGGACAGGCAACTAATGAAAAACTGTTTTTT.

J is TRBJ1-1 and V is TRBV19, with D maybe TRBD1 (6 bases). The germline gives CDR1 LNHDA, CDR2 SQIVND (reference sequence). With 4 bases removed from V and 5 bases from J, the gap between germline ends came to 8 bases. CDR3 length equals 12 residues. CDR3 in DNA: TGTGCCAGTAGTAACAGGGAAACTGAAGCTTTCTTT. It translates to CASSNRETEAFF.

The V and J genes are TRBV18 and TRBJ2-7; the D gene is possibly TRBD2 (6 bases). Deletions cut 0 bases from V and 6 bases from J, with 12 bases between. CDR1 and CDR2 from the germline V gene are KGHSH and LQKENI. This CDR3 is built from 14 residues. CDR3 region: CASSPPPHGGEQYF. In nucleotides, the CDR3 is TGTGCCAGCTCACCACCTCCTCACGGGGGCGAGCAGTACTTC.